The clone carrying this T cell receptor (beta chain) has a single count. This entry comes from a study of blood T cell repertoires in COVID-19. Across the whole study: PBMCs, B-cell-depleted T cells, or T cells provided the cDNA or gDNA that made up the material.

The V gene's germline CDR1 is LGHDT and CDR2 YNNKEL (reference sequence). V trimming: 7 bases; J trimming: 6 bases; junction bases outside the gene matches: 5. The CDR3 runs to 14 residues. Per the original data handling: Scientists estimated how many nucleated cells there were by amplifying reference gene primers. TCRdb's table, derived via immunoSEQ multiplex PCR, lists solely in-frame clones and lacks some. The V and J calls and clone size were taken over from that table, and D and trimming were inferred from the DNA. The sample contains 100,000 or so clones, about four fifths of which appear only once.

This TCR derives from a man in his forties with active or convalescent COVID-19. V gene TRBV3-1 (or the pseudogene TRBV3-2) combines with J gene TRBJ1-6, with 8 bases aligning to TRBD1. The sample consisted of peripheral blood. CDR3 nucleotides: TGTGCCAGCAACGAAGGGACAGGTAATTCACCCCTCCACTTT. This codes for CASNEGTGNSPLHF.